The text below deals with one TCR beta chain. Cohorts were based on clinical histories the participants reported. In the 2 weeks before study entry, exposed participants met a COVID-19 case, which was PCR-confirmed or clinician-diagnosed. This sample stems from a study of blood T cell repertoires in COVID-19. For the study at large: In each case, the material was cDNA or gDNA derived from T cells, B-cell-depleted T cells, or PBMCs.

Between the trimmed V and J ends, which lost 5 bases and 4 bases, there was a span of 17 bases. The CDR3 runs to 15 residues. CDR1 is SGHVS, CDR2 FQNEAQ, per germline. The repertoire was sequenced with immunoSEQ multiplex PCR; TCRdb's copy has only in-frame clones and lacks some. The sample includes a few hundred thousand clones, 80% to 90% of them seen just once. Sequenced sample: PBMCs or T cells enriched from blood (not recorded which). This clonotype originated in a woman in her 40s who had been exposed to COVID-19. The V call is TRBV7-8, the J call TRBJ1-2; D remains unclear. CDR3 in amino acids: CASSPYPARGYGYTF. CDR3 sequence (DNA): TGTGCCAGCAGCCCGTACCCCGCGCGGGGCTATGGCTACACCTTC.